Sequencing of this T cell receptor (beta chain) was carried out in a study of blood T cells in healthy people across ages. The CDR3 totals 11 residues. The V end lost 8 bases, the J end lost 15 bases, and 17 bases lay between the germline ends. Next came a second PCR, run for about 6 to 12 cycles, which used a sample-barcoded 5' primer along with a J-beta primer mix. MiXCR, applied by TCRdb to the 5' RACE reads, yields one record per CDR3 protein. The profile shows around 800,000 distinct CDR3 sequences, approximately 67% of them singletons. The sequence was collected from a man in his thirties or forties in good health. The sequenced sample consisted of blood. The genes are TRBV12-3 or TRBV12-4 and TRBJ2-1, with a weak D call TRBD1 (6 bases). CDR3 coding DNA: TGTGCCAGCGGTAAAGGGGACACCAGGTTCTTC. This encodes CASGKGDTRFF.